This T cell receptor (beta chain) was found in a study of long-term antiretroviral therapy in people with HIV. General study results and limits: It was observed that HIV repertoires exhibited narrower CDR3 length ranges than controls.

Per donor, a minimum of one pre-ART and a minimum of two post-ART PBMC samples were available. Survey-level resolution applied to immunoSEQ assay v3.0. Profiling relied on immunoSEQ multiplex PCR, and the TCRdb table lists in-frame clones only, not all of them. The sample comprises some 25,000 clones, 80% to 85% of which are singletons, and less than 15% rests with the top ten. This CDR3 contains 16 residues. Unmatched junction bases numbered 6, after V lost 4 bases and J lost 5 bases. From germline, CDR1 is SGHNT and CDR2 YYREEE (reference sequence). Note on this clone: Its specificity is unknown.

Material: unsorted PBMCs, obtained about 4.3 years after starting antiretroviral therapy. This sequence joins TRBV5-4 and TRBJ2-2, with 12 bases aligning to TRBD2. This TCR was recovered from a man aged 30-40 years with HIV. The CDR3 DNA is TGTGCCAGCAGCCTGACTAGCGGGGGACCTACCGGGGAGCTGTTTTTT. This gives the protein CASSLTSGGPTGELFF.